This TCR beta chain was identified during a study of blood T cell repertoires in COVID-19. Looking at the study overall: The study drew acute and convalescent COVID-19 samples from the United States, Italy and Spain. Sources were T cells, B-cell-depleted T cells, or PBMCs; the material itself was cDNA or gDNA.

CDR1 and CDR2 from the germline V gene are ENHRY and SYGVKD. V was trimmed by 4 bases and J by 4 bases, leaving 11 bases between them. The CDR3 runs to 14 residues. As processed by the authors: Scientists estimated how many nucleated cells there were by amplifying reference gene primers. Libraries were prepared by immunoSEQ multiplex PCR; TCRdb keeps only in-frame clonotypes and omits some of them. The DNA was the basis for D and trimming; V, J and clone size are from that table. The sample consists of 150,000 to 190,000 clones, approximately 80% of them appearing once. The sequence derives from a woman aged 80 or over with acute or convalescent COVID-19. V gene TRBV10-3 combines with J gene TRBJ1-5; the D is unclear. The material sequenced was peripheral blood. This CDR3 is CAISGEGLNQPQHF. DNA for the CDR3: TGTGCCATCAGTGGAGAGGGCTTGAATCAGCCCCAGCATTTT.